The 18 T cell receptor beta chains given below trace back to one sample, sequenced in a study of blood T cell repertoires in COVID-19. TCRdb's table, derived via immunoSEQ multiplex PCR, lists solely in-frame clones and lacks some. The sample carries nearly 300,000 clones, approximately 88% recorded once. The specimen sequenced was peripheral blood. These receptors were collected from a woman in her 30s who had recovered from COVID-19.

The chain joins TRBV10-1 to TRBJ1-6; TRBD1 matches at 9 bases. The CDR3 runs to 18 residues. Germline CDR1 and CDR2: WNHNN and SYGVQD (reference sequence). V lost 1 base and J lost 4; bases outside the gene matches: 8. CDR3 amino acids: CASSEFWGDREYNSPLHF. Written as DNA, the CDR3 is TGCGCCAGCAGTGAGTTTTGGGGGGACAGGGAGTATAATTCACCCCTCCACTTT.

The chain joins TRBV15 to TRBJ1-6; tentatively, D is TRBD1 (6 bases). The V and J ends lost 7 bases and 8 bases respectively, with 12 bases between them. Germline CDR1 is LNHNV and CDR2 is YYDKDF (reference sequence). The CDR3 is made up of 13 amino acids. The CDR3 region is CATTRTEDSPLHF. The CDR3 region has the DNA TGTGCCACCACCCGGACAGAAGATTCACCCCTCCACTTT.

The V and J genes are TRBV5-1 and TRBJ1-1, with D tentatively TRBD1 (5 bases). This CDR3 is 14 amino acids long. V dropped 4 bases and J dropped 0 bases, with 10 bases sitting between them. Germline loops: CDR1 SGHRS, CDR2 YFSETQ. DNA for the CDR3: TGCGCCAGCAGCGACGGACAAATGAACACTGAAGCTTTCTTT. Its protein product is CASSDGQMNTEAFF.

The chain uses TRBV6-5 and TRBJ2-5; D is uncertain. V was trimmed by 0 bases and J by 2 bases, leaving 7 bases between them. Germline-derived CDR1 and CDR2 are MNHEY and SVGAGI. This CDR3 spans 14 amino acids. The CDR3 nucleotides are TGTGCCAGCAGTTACTCGTGGCAGCAAGAGACCCAGTACTTC. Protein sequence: CASSYSWQQETQYF.

CDR3 loop: CASSQYAEGTEAFF. Written as DNA, the CDR3 is TGTGCCAGCAGCCAATACGCGGAGGGAACTGAAGCTTTCTTT. This chain joins TRBV3-1 (or the pseudogene TRBV3-2) and TRBJ1-1; no clear D gene. Trimming removed 2 bases from V and 5 bases from J, with 12 bases in between. Looked up from germline, CDR1 is LGHDT and CDR2 is YNNKEL (reference sequence). This CDR3 contains 14 residues.

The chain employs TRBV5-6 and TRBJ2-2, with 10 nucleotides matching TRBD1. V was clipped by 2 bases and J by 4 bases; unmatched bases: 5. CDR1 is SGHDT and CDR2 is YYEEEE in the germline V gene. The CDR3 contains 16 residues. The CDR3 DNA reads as TGTGCCAGCAGCTTAGGGGGACAGGGGTTCACCGGGGAGCTGTTTTTT. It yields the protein CASSLGGQGFTGELFF.

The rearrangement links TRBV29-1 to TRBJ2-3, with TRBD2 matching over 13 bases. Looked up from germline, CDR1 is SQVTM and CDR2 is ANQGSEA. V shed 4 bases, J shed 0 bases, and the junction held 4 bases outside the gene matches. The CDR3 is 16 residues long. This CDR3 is CSVAGLAGLSTDTQYF. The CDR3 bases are TGCAGCGTTGCGGGACTAGCGGGGTTGAGCACAGATACGCAGTATTTT.

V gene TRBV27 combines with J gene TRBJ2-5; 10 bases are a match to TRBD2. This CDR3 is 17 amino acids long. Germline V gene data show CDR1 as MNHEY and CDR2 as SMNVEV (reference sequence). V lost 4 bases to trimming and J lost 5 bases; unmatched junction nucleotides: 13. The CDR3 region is CASSSQRGGRYEETQYF. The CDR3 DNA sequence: TGTGCCAGCAGTTCGCAGCGGGGGGGCCGATATGAGGAGACCCAGTACTTC.

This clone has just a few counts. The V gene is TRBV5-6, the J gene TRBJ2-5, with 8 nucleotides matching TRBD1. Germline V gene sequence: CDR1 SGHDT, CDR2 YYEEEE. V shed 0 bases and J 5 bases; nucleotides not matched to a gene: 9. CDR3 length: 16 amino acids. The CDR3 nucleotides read TGTGCCAGCAGCTTGGGCCCACAGGGGGGTCGGGAGACCCAGTACTTC. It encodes CASSLGPQGGRETQYF.

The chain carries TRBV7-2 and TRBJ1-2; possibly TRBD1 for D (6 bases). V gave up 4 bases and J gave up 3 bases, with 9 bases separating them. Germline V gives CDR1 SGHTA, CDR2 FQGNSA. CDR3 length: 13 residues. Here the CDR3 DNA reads TGTGCCAGCAGCTCCGACAGGTACTATGGCTACACCTTC. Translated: CASSSDRYYGYTF.

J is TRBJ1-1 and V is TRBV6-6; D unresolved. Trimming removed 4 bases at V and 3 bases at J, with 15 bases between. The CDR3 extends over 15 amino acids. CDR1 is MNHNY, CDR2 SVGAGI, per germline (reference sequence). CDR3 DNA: TGTGCCAGCAGTTTGCGGGGAGGGATCGACACTGAAGCTTTCTTT. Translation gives CASSLRGGIDTEAFF.

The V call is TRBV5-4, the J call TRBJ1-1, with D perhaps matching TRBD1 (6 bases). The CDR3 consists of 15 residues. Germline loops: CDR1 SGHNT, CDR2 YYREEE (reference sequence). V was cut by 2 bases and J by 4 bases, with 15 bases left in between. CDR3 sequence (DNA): TGTGCCAGCAGCTTACAGGGCCTGAGGAGCACTGAAGCTTTCTTT. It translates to CASSLQGLRSTEAFF.

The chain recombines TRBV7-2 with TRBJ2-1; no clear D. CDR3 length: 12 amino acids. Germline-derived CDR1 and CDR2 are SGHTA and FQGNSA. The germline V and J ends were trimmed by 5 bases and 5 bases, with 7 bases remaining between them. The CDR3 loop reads CASSRLNNEQFF. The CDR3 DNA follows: TGTGCCAGCAGCCGGTTAAACAATGAGCAGTTCTTC.

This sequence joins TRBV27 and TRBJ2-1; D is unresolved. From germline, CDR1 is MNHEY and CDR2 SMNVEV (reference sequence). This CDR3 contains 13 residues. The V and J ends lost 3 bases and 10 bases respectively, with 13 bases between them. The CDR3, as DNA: TGTGCCAGCAGTTTCTCAGGAATTGGCGAGCAGTTCTTC. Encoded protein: CASSFSGIGEQFF.

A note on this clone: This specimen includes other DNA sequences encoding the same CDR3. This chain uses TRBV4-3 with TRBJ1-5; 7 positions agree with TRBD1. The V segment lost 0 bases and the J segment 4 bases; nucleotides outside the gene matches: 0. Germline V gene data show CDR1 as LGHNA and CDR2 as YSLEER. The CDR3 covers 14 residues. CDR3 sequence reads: CASSQEQGNQPQHF. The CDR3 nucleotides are TGCGCCAGCAGCCAAGAACAGGGGAATCAGCCCCAGCATTTT.

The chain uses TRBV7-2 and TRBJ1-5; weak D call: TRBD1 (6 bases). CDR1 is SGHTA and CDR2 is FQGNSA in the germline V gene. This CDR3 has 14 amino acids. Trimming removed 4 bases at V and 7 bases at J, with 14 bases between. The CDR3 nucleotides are TGTGCCAGCAGCTCTATGTCAGGGGACCAGCCCCAGCATTTT. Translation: CASSSMSGDQPQHF.

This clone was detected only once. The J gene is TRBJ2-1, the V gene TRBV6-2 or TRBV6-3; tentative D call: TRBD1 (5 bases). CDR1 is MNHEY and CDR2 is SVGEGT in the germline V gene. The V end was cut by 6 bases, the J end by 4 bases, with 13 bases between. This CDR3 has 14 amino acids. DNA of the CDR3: TGTGCCAGCAGCCTCGTACAGGAGTACAATGAGCAGTTCTTC. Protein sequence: CASSLVQEYNEQFF.

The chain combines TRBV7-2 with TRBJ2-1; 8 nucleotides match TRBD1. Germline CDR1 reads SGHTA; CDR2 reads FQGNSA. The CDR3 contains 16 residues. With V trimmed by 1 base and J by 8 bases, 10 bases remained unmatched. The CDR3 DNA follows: TGTGCCAGCAGCTTAGGACCAAGGACAGGGATACATGAGCAGTTCTTC. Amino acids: CASSLGPRTGIHEQFF.